Listed below are T cell receptor beta chains from one sample, sequenced in a study of T cell changes during pregnancy in multiple sclerosis. The data were produced by immunoSEQ multiplex PCR, yet TCRdb's version contains in-frame clones alone and is incomplete. The sample contains 69,000 or so clones, approximately 91% of which appear only once. The sample in question was peripheral blood, obtained in the third trimester of pregnancy. These receptors were obtained from a female donor with multiple sclerosis, enrolled in a pregnancy study. Both conserved end residues are part of each CDR3. A D gene is named only where the DNA matches it firmly. Expanded clones are given a class, and other clones once, few, many or no size at all.

DNA: TGTGCCAGCAGCACCCCAGACAGGGGTATCTATGGCTACACCTTC
CDR3: CASSTPDRGIYGYTF
D: TRBD1
J: TRBJ1-2
V: TRBV5-8
size: once

DNA: TGCGCCAGCAGCCTTTCACTGACAACAGATACGCAGTATTTT
CDR3: CASSLSLTTDTQYF
D: -
J: TRBJ2-3
V: TRBV5-1
size: -

DNA: TGTGCCAGCAGCCTCTCCCTAGCGGGGGCCTACAATGAGCAGTTCTTC
CDR3: CASSLSLAGAYNEQFF
D: TRBD2
J: TRBJ2-1
V: TRBV7-9
size: -

DNA: TGTGCCAGCAAGAACAGGGACTATGGCTACACCTTC
CDR3: CASKNRDYGYTF
D: -
J: TRBJ1-2
V: TRBV7-9
size: -

DNA: TGCGCCAGCAGCCCGACAGGGAGTCCCTACGAGCAGTACTTC
CDR3: CASSPTGSPYEQYF
D: TRBD1
J: TRBJ2-7
V: TRBV5-1
size: -

DNA: TGTGCCATCAGCCTAAGGACAGGGTCAGATACGCAGTATTTT
CDR3: CAISLRTGSDTQYF
D: TRBD1
J: TRBJ2-3
V: TRBV10-3
size: -

DNA: TGTGCCAGCAGCTTAGAGGTTAGCGGGGGCTACGAGCAGTACTTC
CDR3: CASSLEVSGGYEQYF
D: TRBD2
J: TRBJ2-7
V: TRBV7-9
size: once

DNA: TGTGCCACCAGGGGCTTGTTAGGGGGCGAGCAGTACTTC
CDR3: CATRGLLGGEQYF
D: -
J: TRBJ2-7
V: TRBV19
size: -

DNA: TGTGCCAGCAGCTTAGCCGGCCAGGGGGCTAGCAATCAGCCCCAGCATTTT
CDR3: CASSLAGQGASNQPQHF
D: TRBD1
J: TRBJ1-5
V: TRBV7-6
size: -

DNA: TGCGCCAGCAGCTTTACAGGGGGCCCCGAGCAGTACTTC
CDR3: CASSFTGGPEQYF
D: TRBD1
J: TRBJ2-7
V: TRBV5-1
size: -

DNA: TGTGCCAGCAGCCCCGGGGGGGCCGTGGAGACCCAGTACTTC
CDR3: CASSPGGAVETQYF
D: TRBD2
J: TRBJ2-5
V: TRBV5-4
size: -

DNA: TGTGCCAGCGGGCGGGGAGGGGAAAATCAGCCCCAGCATTTT
CDR3: CASGRGGENQPQHF
D: -
J: TRBJ1-5
V: TRBV9
size: -

DNA: TGCGCCAGCAGCACAGCCGGGACAGGGGAGGAGACCCAGTACTTC
CDR3: CASSTAGTGEETQYF
D: TRBD1
J: TRBJ2-5
V: TRBV5-1
size: -

DNA: TGCGCCAGCAGCTTGAGTCGTTCCCTGGACTACTACGGGGCTTTCTTT
CDR3: CASSLSRSLDYYGAFF
D: -
J: TRBJ1-1
V: TRBV5-1
size: -

DNA: TGTGCCGGGCAGACAGGGGGTGCTGAAGCTTTCTTT
CDR3: CAGQTGGAEAFF
D: TRBD1
J: TRBJ1-1
V: TRBV7-9
size: -

DNA: TGTGCCACCAGCAGAGATACAGGGGTGTTCGTGTACGAGCAGTACTTC
CDR3: CATSRDTGVFVYEQYF
D: TRBD1
J: TRBJ2-7
V: TRBV15
size: -

DNA: TGTGCCACCAGGTTACAGTTAAACTCCTACGAGCAGTACTTC
CDR3: CATRLQLNSYEQYF
D: -
J: TRBJ2-7
V: TRBV15
size: -

DNA: TGTGCCAGCAGGGTACTTTATGGCAATCAGCCCCAGCATTTT
CDR3: CASRVLYGNQPQHF
D: -
J: TRBJ1-5
V: TRBV6-1
size: -

DNA: TGTGCCAGCAGCTTACTTACCAGTTGGCCTAGAACTGAAGCTTTCTTT
CDR3: CASSLLTSWPRTEAFF
D: -
J: TRBJ1-1
V: TRBV11-2
size: -

DNA: TGTGCCAGCAGCATACCGACAGGGGTCCAAGAGACCCAGTACTTC
CDR3: CASSIPTGVQETQYF
D: -
J: TRBJ2-5
V: TRBV21-1
size: -

DNA: TGTGCCAGCAGCTTTACCAGGGGAACTGAAGCTTTCTTT
CDR3: CASSFTRGTEAFF
D: -
J: TRBJ1-1
V: TRBV7-2
size: -

DNA: TGTGCCAGCTCACCCAGGACTAGCGGCACAGATACGCAGTATTTT
CDR3: CASSPRTSGTDTQYF
D: TRBD2
J: TRBJ2-3
V: TRBV18
size: -

DNA: TGTGCCAGCAGTTACTCGGGGGGAGTCACAGATACGCAGTATTTT
CDR3: CASSYSGGVTDTQYF
D: -
J: TRBJ2-3
V: TRBV6-6
size: -

DNA: TGTGCCAGCAGCTTACGTCCGGGACAGATGAACACTGAAGCTTTCTTT
CDR3: CASSLRPGQMNTEAFF
D: TRBD1
J: TRBJ1-1
V: TRBV7-3
size: -

DNA: TGTGCCAGCAGCTTATCCGAGGGTGAAGCTTTCTTT
CDR3: CASSLSEGEAFF
D: -
J: TRBJ1-1
V: TRBV7-9
size: -

DNA: TGTGCCAGCAGCTTAGCACGCAGTTTGAACACTGAAGCTTTCTTT
CDR3: CASSLARSLNTEAFF
D: -
J: TRBJ1-1
V: TRBV7-9
size: -

DNA: TGTGCCTGGAGTCGACAGGGGGGATATGGCTACACCTTC
CDR3: CAWSRQGGYGYTF
D: TRBD1
J: TRBJ1-2
V: TRBV30
size: once

DNA: TGTGCCAGCAGCTTATCGCCTGGGCCCACCTACGAGCAGTACTTC
CDR3: CASSLSPGPTYEQYF
D: -
J: TRBJ2-7
V: TRBV11-2
size: -

DNA: TGCGCCAGCAGCCAAGCACTAGCGGGACTCTCCTACGAGCAGTACTTC
CDR3: CASSQALAGLSYEQYF
D: TRBD2
J: TRBJ2-7
V: TRBV4-1
size: -